Listed here are 23 T cell receptor beta chains from one sample, sequenced in a study of T cells in Graves' hyperthyroidism and ophthalmopathy. The CDR3 regions of TCR beta were amplified from RNA transcripts. HTBI primers drove first-round RT-PCR of the TCR CDR3. TCRdb itself ran the multiplex PCR reads through MiXCR, one entry per CDR3 protein. The profile shows about 700,000 distinct CDR3 sequences, around 15% of them singletons. The material sequenced was blood. The receptors were gathered from a woman aged 18-30 years with Graves' hyperthyroidism.

This chain links TRBV27 with TRBJ1-5, with a weak D call TRBD1 (5 bases). Germline values: CDR1 MNHEY, CDR2 SMNVEV (reference sequence). V lost 3 bases and J lost 6, with 12 bases in between. The CDR3 is 14 residues long. The CDR3, as DNA: TGTGCCAGCAGTTTGGGATCGGGGGGTCAGCCCCAGCATTTT. Translated: CASSLGSGGQPQHF.

This clonotype was seen at least ten times. The chain couples TRBV5-6 to TRBJ1-3; a weak D match, TRBD1 (6 bases). Germline CDR1 and CDR2: SGHDT and YYEEEE. The ends were cut back, 4 bases at V and 4 bases at J, with 15 bases in the middle. The CDR3 contains 15 residues. DNA for the CDR3: TGTGCCAGCAGCCTATCCACAGGGTCGGGAAACACCATATATTTT. Translated, it gives CASSLSTGSGNTIYF.

This clonotype came up many times. The CDR3: CASSLFPGETYEQYF. CDR3 in DNA: TGTGCCAGCAGCTTATTTCCCGGAGAGACCTACGAGCAGTACTTC. The chain joins TRBV7-8 to TRBJ2-7; no firm D call. V was cut by 2 bases and J by 2 bases, with 13 bases left in between. This CDR3 is built from 15 residues. Germline CDR1 and CDR2: SGHVS and FQNEAQ. Based on the CDR3 plus reference TRBV7-8 and TRBJ2-7, the full variable domain is GAGVSQSPRYKVAKRGQDVALRCDPISGHVSLFWYQQALGQGPEFLTYFQNEAQLDKSGLPSDRFFAERPEGSVSTLKIQRTQQEDSAVYLCASSLFPGETYEQYFGPGTRLTVT.

The chain combines TRBV6-1 with TRBJ2-7; 7 bases match TRBD1. CDR3 length: 12 residues. The trim removed 11 bases at V and 3 bases at J, leaving 7 bases unmatched. CDR1 is MNHNS, CDR2 SASEGT, per germline. The CDR3 bases are TGTGCCTGGAACAGGGGATACTACGAGCAGTACTTC. Its protein is CAWNRGYYEQYF.

The chain links TRBV7-9 to TRBJ2-1; 10 positions match TRBD2. The length of the CDR3 is 15 residues. The germline gives CDR1 SEHNR, CDR2 FQNEAQ (reference sequence). The V and J ends lost 4 bases and 7 bases, in that order; junction bases with no gene match: 7. DNA for the CDR3: TGTGCCAGCAGCTCAATAGCGGGAGGTGGGAATGAGCAGTTCTTC. Protein sequence: CASSSIAGGGNEQFF.

This clonotype occurred many times. The rearrangement joins TRBV10-1 to TRBJ2-5; the match to TRBD2 covers 11 bases. With V trimmed by 3 bases and J by 1 base, 10 bases remained unmatched. There are 18 residues in the CDR3. The germline V gene encodes CDR1 WNHNN and CDR2 SYGVQD (reference sequence). The CDR3 reads CASSESQGLADLQETQYF. The CDR3, as DNA: TGCGCCAGCAGTGAAAGCCAGGGACTAGCGGATCTCCAAGAGACCCAGTACTTC.

In this sample, this clonotype turned up many times. The rearrangement uses TRBV20-1 and TRBJ2-7, with 14 bases aligning to TRBD2. J gave up 6 bases and V 1 base, and 2 bases lay outside the gene matches. CDR1 is DFQATT and CDR2 is SNEGSKA in the germline V gene (reference sequence). This CDR3 region has 14 residues. The CDR3 loop reads CSARGLAGGSEQYF. CDR3 DNA: TGCAGTGCTAGAGGACTAGCGGGAGGGTCCGAGCAGTACTTC.

This clonotype came up a few times. The chain joins TRBV6-1 to TRBJ1-1; D gene uncertain. The germline gives CDR1 MNHNS, CDR2 SASEGT. The CDR3 has 12 residues. V shed 6 bases and J shed 11 bases, with 16 bases lying between them. In nucleotides, the CDR3 is TGTGCCAGCAGCCACTGGGCTCTGTTCGCTTTCTTT. Translation gives CASSHWALFAFF.

V and J are TRBV6-5 and TRBJ1-5; no clear D gene. The V end lost 2 bases, the J end lost 7 bases, and 12 bases lay between the germline ends. The germline V gene has CDR1 MNHEY and CDR2 SVGAGI. The CDR3 totals 14 residues. The CDR3 region has the DNA TGTGCCAGCAGTTACAGGACGGATACCCAGCCCCAGCATTTT. The encoded protein is CASSYRTDTQPQHF.

This clonotype was counted between two and nine times. The J gene is TRBJ2-7, the V gene TRBV20-1, with TRBD2 matching over 8 bases. Germline trimming cut 6 bases from V and 3 bases from J; bases unmatched to any gene: 7. Germline CDR1 reads DFQATT; CDR2 reads SNEGSKA (reference sequence). The CDR3 loop spans 13 amino acids. The CDR3 loop is CSAVSGRGYEQYF. CDR3 sequence (DNA): TGCAGTGCCGTCTCCGGGAGGGGCTACGAGCAGTACTTC.

This clonotype was counted many times. The chain combines TRBV27 with TRBJ2-1, with 9 bases that match TRBD1. Germline V gene lookup returns CDR1 MNHEY and CDR2 SMNVEV (reference sequence). The CDR3 covers 15 residues. The junction had 5 bases not matched to a gene; V was cut back by 6 bases and J by 2 bases. The CDR3 region is CASRTGGVTYNEQFF. CDR3 DNA: TGTGCCAGCAGAACAGGGGGCGTAACCTACAATGAGCAGTTCTTC.

CDR3 sequence reads: CASSVPGQGIGDPYEQYF. CDR3 nucleotide sequence: TGTGCCAGCAGCGTACCGGGACAGGGGATCGGTGACCCCTACGAGCAGTACTTC. The rearrangement uses TRBV7-8 and TRBJ2-7; 10 bases map to TRBD1. V shed 5 bases and J 2 bases; nucleotides not matched to a gene: 15. Germline CDR1 SGHVS, CDR2 FQNEAQ. The CDR3 runs 18 residues.

Only a few counts were recorded for this clonotype. V usage is TRBV18 and J usage is TRBJ2-1; 8 nucleotides agree with TRBD2. CDR1 and CDR2 (germline): KGHSH, LQKENI. V was clipped by 6 bases and J by 9 bases; unmatched bases: 7. CDR3 size: 13 residues. CDR3 residues: CASSPGLELEQFF. CDR3 nucleotide sequence: TGTGCCAGCTCCCCGGGACTAGAGCTTGAGCAGTTCTTC. The full variable domain, its missing parts supplied by reference TRBV18 and TRBJ2-1, is NAGVMQNPRHLVRRRGQEARLRCSPMKGHSHVYWYRQLPEEGLKFMVYLQKENIIDESGMPKERFSAEFPKEGPSILRIQQVVRGDSAAYFCASSPGLELEQFFGPGTRLTVL.

Ten or more counts support this clonotype. V gene TRBV12-3 or TRBV12-4 combines with J gene TRBJ1-6; D may be TRBD1 (5 bases). Trimming took off 8 bases at V and 5 bases at J, with 13 bases between the two ends. This CDR3 is built from 14 residues. DNA of the CDR3: TGTGCCAGCGGGAGGGACGGTAATAATTCACCCCTCCACTTT. Its translation: CASGRDGNNSPLHF.

The V and J genes are TRBV28 and TRBJ1-2, with 9 bases aligning to TRBD1. The V segment lost 5 bases and the J segment 7 bases; nucleotides outside the gene matches: 11. Germline V CDR1 and CDR2: MDHEN, SYDVKM. This CDR3 spans 15 amino acids. CDR3 sequence (DNA): TGTGCCAGCAGTCCCCCGGACAGGGGAGGTCGTGGCTACACCTTC. Translation gives CASSPPDRGGRGYTF.

Many counts were recorded for this clonotype. This chain uses TRBV2 with TRBJ2-5, with D perhaps TRBD2 (5 bases). Trimming pared 3 bases from V and 1 base from J, leaving 12 bases between. The CDR3 is 15 amino acids. Germline CDR1 reads SNHLY; CDR2 reads FYNNEI. As DNA, the CDR3 is TGTGCCAGCAGTGAGCGGGCGATACCCCAAGAGACCCAGTACTTC. Residues: CASSERAIPQETQYF.

This clonotype was seen many times. CDR3 loop: CSARDLGAGDYEQYF. CDR3 coding DNA: TGCAGTGCTAGAGATTTGGGTGCTGGGGACTACGAGCAGTACTTC. The chain links TRBV20-1 to TRBJ2-7; D is undetermined. V lost 0 bases and J lost 3, with 15 bases in between. This CDR3 comprises 15 residues. The germline CDR1 and CDR2 sequences are DFQATT and SNEGSKA (reference sequence).

The V and J genes are TRBV7-2 and TRBJ2-4, with 8 nucleotides matching TRBD2. V lost 4 bases, J lost 0 bases, and 8 bases stayed unmatched. Per the germline V gene, CDR1 is SGHTA and CDR2 is FQGNSA. The CDR3 length is 17 residues. CDR3 nucleotide sequence: TGTGCCAGCAGCTCTCAGCGGGGGACACTAGCCAAAAACATTCAGTACTTC. The encoded protein is CASSSQRGTLAKNIQYF.

The chain links TRBV7-9 to TRBJ1-5; possible D gene TRBD1, 6 bases. The V gene's germline CDR1 is SEHNR and CDR2 FQNEAQ (reference sequence). V was shortened by 1 base and J by 6 bases, with 13 bases between the two germline ends. The CDR3 is 15 amino acids. The CDR3 protein is CASSLGGGAGQPQHF. CDR3 sequence (DNA): TGTGCCAGCAGCTTAGGGGGGGGGGCCGGTCAGCCCCAGCATTTT.

V and J are TRBV9 and TRBJ2-1, with D unresolved. Trimming removed 0 bases from V and 2 bases from J, with 12 bases in between. The CDR3 is 16 amino acids. Germline CDR1 reads SGDLS; CDR2 reads YYNGEE. The CDR3, as DNA: TGTGCCAGCAGCGTAGTCCCAGTGGGTCCCTACAATGAGCAGTTCTTC. Encoded protein: CASSVVPVGPYNEQFF.

About this clonotype itself: A much larger clone differs by one base, so this may be a read error. The chain joins TRBV5-1 to TRBJ2-7; the match to TRBD1 covers 12 bases. CDR3 size: 14 residues. Germline V gene sequence: CDR1 SGHRS, CDR2 YFSETQ. The CDR3 protein is CVSSTGQGAYEQYF. As DNA, the CDR3 is TGCGTCAGCAGCACGGGACAGGGGGCATACGAGCAGTACTTC.

A few counts support this clonotype. The chain links TRBV24-1 to TRBJ2-1, with 11 bases fitting TRBD1. CDR1 and CDR2 from the germline V gene are KGHDR and SFDVKD. V shed 9 bases, J shed 3 bases, and the junction held 0 bases outside the gene matches. CDR3 length: 13 amino acids. For the CDR3, the DNA is TGTGCCACCGGGACAGGGGGCTACAATGAGCAGTTCTTC. This encodes CATGTGGYNEQFF.

This clonotype was seen ten or more times. The genes are TRBV30 and TRBJ1-1; D call uncertain. Germline loops: CDR1 GTSNPN, CDR2 SVGIG (reference sequence). The germline V and J ends were trimmed by 0 bases and 2 bases, with 10 bases remaining between them. CDR3 size: 14 residues. The CDR3 region has the DNA TGTGCCTGGAGTGTAACCGGGATCAACACTGAAGCTTTCTTT. This encodes CAWSVTGINTEAFF.